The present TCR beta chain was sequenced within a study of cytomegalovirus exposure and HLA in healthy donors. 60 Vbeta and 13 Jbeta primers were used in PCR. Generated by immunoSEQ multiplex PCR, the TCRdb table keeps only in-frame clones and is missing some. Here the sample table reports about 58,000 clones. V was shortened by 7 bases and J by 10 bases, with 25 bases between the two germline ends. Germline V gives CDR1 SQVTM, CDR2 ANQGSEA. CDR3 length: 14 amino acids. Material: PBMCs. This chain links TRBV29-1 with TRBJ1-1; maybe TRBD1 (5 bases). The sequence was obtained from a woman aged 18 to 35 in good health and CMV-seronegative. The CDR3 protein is CSAALNNPGLRAFF. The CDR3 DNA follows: TGCAGCGCAGCACTAAACAATCCGGGACTTAGAGCTTTCTTT.